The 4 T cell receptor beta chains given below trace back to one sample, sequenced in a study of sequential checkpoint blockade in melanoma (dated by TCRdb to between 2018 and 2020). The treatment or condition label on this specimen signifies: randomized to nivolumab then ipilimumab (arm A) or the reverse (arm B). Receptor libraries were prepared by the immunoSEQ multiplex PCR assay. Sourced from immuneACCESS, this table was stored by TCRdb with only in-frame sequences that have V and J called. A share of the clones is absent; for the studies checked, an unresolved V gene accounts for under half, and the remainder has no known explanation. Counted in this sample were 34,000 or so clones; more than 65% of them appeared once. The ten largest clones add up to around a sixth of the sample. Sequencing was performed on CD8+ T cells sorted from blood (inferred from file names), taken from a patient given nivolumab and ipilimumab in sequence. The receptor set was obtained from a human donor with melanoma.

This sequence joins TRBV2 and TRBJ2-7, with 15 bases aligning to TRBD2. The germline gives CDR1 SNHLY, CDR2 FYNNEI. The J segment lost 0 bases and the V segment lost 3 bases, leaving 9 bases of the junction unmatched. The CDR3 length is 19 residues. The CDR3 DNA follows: TGTGCCAGCAGTGAGGGGACTAGCGGGGGGCCACTTAGCTCCTACGAGCAGTACTTC. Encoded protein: CASSEGTSGGPLSSYEQYF.

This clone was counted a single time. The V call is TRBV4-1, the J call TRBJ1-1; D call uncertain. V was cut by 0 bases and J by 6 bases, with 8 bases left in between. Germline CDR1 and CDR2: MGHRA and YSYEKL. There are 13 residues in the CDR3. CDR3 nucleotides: TGCGCCAGCAGCCAAGATATAGAATCTGAAGCTTTCTTT. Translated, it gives CASSQDIESEAFF.

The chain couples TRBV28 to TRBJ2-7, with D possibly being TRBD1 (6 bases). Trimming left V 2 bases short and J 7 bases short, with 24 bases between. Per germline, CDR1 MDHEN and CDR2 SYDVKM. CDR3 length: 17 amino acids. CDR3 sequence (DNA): TGTGCCAGCAGTTTAGGTCCAGGGAGCGAGGGGGACCTAGAGCAGTACTTC. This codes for CASSLGPGSEGDLEQYF.

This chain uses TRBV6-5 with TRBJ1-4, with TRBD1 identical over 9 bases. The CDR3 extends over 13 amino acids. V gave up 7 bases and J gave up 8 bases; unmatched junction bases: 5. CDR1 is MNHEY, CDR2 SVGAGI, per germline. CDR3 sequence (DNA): TGTGCCAGCAAGGGACAGGGAAACGAAAAACTGTTTTTT. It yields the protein CASKGQGNEKLFF.